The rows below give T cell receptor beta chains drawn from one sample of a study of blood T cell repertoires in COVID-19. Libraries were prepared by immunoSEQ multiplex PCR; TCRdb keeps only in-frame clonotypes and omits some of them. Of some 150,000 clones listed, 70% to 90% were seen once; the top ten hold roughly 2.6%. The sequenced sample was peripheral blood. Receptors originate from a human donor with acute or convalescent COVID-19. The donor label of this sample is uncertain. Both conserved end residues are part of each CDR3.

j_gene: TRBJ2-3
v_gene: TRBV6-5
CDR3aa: CASSYSGAASTDTQYF

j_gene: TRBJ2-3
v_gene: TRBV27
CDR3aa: CASSWIAVGTDTQYF

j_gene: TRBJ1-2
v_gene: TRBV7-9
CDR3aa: CASSRQGADYGYTF

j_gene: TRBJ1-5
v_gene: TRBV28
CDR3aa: CASSQPGAWSNQPQHF

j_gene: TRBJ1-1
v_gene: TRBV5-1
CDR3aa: CASTQLGPGTTEAFF

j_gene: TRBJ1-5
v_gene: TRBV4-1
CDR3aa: CASSQEGQGGEPQHF

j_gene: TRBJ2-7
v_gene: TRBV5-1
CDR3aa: CASSFSGNYYEQYF

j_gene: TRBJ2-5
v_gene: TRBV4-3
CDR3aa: CASSQQGGQETQYF

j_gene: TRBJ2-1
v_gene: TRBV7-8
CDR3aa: CASSLARDFDEQFF

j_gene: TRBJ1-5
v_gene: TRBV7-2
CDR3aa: CASSLDRGHQPQHF

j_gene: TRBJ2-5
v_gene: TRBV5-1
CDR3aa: CASTWTTQETQYF

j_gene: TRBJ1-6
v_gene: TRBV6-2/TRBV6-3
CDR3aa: CASSYGNYNSPLHF

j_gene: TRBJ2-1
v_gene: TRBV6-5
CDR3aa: CASSWDSHNEQFF

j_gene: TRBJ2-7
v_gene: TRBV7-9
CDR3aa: CASTSGGALSEQYF

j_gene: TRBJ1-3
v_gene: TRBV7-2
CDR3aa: CASSSLARGSGNTIYF

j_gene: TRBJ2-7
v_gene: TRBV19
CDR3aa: CASSPTGTHYEQYF

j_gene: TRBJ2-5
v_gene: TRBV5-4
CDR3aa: CASSLVETQETQYF

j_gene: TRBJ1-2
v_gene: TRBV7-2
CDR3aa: CASSLNPGWGYTF

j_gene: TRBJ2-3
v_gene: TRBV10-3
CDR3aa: CAISEPTTSGGTTDTQYF

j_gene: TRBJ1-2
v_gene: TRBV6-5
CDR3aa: CASRSRVYGYTF

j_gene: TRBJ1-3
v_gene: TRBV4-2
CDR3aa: CASSQDSAGGGNTIYF

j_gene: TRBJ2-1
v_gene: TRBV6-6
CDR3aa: CASTLAGRDEQFF

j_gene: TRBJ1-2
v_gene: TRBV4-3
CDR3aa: CASSQDGRASYGYTF

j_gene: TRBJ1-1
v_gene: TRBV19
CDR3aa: CASSIVGQGYTEAFF

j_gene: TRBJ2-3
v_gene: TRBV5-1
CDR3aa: CASSPAGDPTDTQYF

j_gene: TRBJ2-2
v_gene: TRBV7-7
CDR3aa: CASSLAEFAGELFF

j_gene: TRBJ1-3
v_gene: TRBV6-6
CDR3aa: CASSAGTAGNTIYF

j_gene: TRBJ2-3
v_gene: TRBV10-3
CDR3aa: CAISVRGEGDTQYF

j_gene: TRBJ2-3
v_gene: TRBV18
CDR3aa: CASSHGVEDTDTQYF

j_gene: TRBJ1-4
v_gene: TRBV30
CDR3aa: CASSVGQKNEKLFF

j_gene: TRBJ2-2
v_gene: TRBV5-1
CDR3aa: CASSPLTENTGELFF

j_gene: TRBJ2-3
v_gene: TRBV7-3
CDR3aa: CASSLGGQDKQYF

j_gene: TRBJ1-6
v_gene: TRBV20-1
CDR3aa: CSASFPNSPLHF

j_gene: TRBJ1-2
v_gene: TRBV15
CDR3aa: CATSRGGQGAYGYTF

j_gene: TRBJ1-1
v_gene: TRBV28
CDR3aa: CASSPHTEAFF

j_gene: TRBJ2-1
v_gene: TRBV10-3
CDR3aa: CAISESRQGKNEQFF

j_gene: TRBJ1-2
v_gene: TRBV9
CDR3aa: CASSVEVTGAYGYTF

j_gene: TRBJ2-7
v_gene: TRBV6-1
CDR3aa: CASSDGRGLTYEQYF

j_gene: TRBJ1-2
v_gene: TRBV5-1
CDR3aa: CASSYGQNNYGYTF

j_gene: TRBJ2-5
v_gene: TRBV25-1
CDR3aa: CASGAGTDFQETQYF

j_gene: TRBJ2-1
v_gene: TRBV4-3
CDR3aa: CASSQEFSSVYEQFF

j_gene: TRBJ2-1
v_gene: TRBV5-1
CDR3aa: CASSLGTSGYSYNEQFF

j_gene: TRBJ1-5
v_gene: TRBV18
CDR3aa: CASSQSGGNQPQHF

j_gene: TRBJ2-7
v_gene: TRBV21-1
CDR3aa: CASSSSSEQYF

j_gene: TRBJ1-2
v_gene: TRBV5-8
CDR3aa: CASSFGAGTRGYTF